Listed here are 15 T cell receptor beta chains from one sample, sequenced in a study of T cell repertoires in cytomegalovirus infection. From the reads, TCRdb called clonotypes with MiXCR, one entry per CDR3 protein. The sample yields approximately 550,000 distinct CDR3 sequences, approximately 15% seen once. The sample taken for sequencing was CD8+ T cells from PBMCs. The source of these receptors is a human donor in good health (CMV status not recorded). Some clones in this sample may be carry-over from other donors' samples.

In its sample, this clonotype was seen many times. The CDR3 DNA sequence: TGTGCCAGCAGTTACTCGGGAATGGGACTCACTGAAGCTTTCTTT. Amino acids: CASSYSGMGLTEAFF. J is TRBJ1-1 and V is TRBV6-5; a weak D match, TRBD1 (5 bases). V dropped 0 bases and J dropped 4 bases, with 12 bases sitting between them. CDR1 is MNHEY and CDR2 is SVGAGI in the germline V gene. CDR3 length: 15 residues.

Ten or more counts support this clonotype. The V gene is TRBV7-9, the J gene TRBJ2-1; TRBD2 might be the D (5 bases). Trimming took off 5 bases at V and 15 bases at J, with 23 bases between the two ends. The CDR3 has 14 amino acids. CDR1 and CDR2 from the germline V gene are SEHNR and FQNEAQ (reference sequence). The CDR3 region is CASSPSQKLVDRFF. In nucleotides, the CDR3 is TGTGCCAGCAGCCCCTCGCAAAAACTAGTTGATCGGTTCTTC.

This clonotype has a count of ten or more. The V gene is TRBV28, the J gene TRBJ2-1; D unclear. Trimming removed 5 bases from V and 5 bases from J, with 19 bases in between. The CDR3 is 16 amino acids. The germline V gene encodes CDR1 MDHEN and CDR2 SYDVKM. The CDR3 protein is CASSPNLRPTHNEQFF. In DNA, the CDR3 is TGTGCCAGCAGTCCAAACCTAAGGCCAACCCACAATGAGCAGTTCTTC.

This clonotype was detected a few times. The chain couples TRBV6-5 to TRBJ2-1, with D perhaps being TRBD1 or TRBD2 (6 bases each). The CDR3 is 15 amino acids. V was clipped by 0 bases and J by 9 bases, with 15 bases between them. From germline, CDR1 is MNHEY and CDR2 SVGAGI. This CDR3 is CASSYSRSRGLEQFF. DNA for the CDR3: TGTGCCAGCAGTTACTCGAGGTCCAGGGGACTTGAGCAGTTCTTC.

This clonotype came up many times. The CDR3 nucleotides read TGTGCCACCAACCGGGACAACGGTCGGGGTGGCTACACCTTC. It is translated as CATNRDNGRGGYTF. V gene TRBV7-9 combines with J gene TRBJ1-2; possible D gene TRBD1, 6 bases. Trimming took 10 bases from V and 7 from J, leaving 22 bases between them. The length of the CDR3 is 14 residues. Looked up from germline, CDR1 is SEHNR and CDR2 is FQNEAQ (reference sequence).

The V and J genes are TRBV6-6 and TRBJ1-2, with a possible D match to TRBD1 (5 bases). Between the trimmed V and J ends, which lost 4 bases and 8 bases, there was a span of 20 bases. The CDR3 consists of 15 residues. Germline-derived CDR1 and CDR2 are MNHNY and SVGAGI (reference sequence). The CDR3 bases are TGTGCCAGCAGTTCCCCGGACACCCAAGGTCGGGGCTACACCTTC. Its translation: CASSSPDTQGRGYTF.

This clonotype has at least ten counts. The chain is built from TRBV12-3 or TRBV12-4 and TRBJ1-5; D gene ambiguous. The CDR3 covers 13 residues. V lost 7 bases and J lost 2, with 9 bases in between. The CDR3 region has the DNA TGTGCCAGCATGCGGGGTGGCAATCAGCCCCAGCATTTT. It specifies CASMRGGNQPQHF.

The chain carries TRBV29-1 and TRBJ2-7; TRBD2 agrees at 12 bases. Trimming at V came to 1 base and at J to 2 bases, leaving 12 bases not matched to a gene. The CDR3 loop spans 18 amino acids. CDR1 is SQVTM, CDR2 ANQGSEA, per germline. For the CDR3, the DNA is TGCAGCGTTGAAGGGCTAGCGGGAGGGGAAAGGGGTCCCTACGAGCAGTACTTC. Its translation: CSVEGLAGGERGPYEQYF.

The gene calls are TRBV6-1 and TRBJ1-5; D uncertain. The CDR3 is made up of 18 amino acids. Trimming removed 0 bases from V and 0 bases from J, with 15 bases in between. Germline V lookup: CDR1 MNHNS, CDR2 SASEGT. The CDR3 bases are TGTGCCAGCAGTGAAGCGGAGCAGTGGGCGTATAGCAATCAGCCCCAGCATTTT. This gives the protein CASSEAEQWAYSNQPQHF.

The chain carries TRBV12-5 and TRBJ2-1, with 9 bases matching TRBD1. The CDR3 length is 15 residues. CDR1 is LGHNT, CDR2 FRNRAP, per germline. J gave up 8 bases and V 0 bases, and 5 bases lay outside the gene matches. CDR3 in DNA: TGTGCTAGTGGTTTGGTAAATACAGGGGGCGATGAGCAGTTCTTC. Its protein product is CASGLVNTGGDEQFF.

Many counts were recorded for this clonotype. The genes are TRBV5-1 and TRBJ1-2; perhaps TRBD1 as D (6 bases). This CDR3 is built from 12 residues. Germline lookup yields CDR1 SGHRS and CDR2 YFSETQ. The V end lost 6 bases, the J end lost 6 bases, and 12 bases lay between the germline ends. The chain's CDR3 is CASTGGGNGYTF. As DNA, the CDR3 is TGCGCCAGCACGGGGGGCGGCAATGGCTACACCTTC.

At least ten counts were recorded for this clonotype. CDR3 sequence reads: CASRVLAGGYNEQFF. The CDR3 nucleotides read TGTGCCAGCAGGGTACTAGCGGGGGGCTACAATGAGCAGTTCTTC. The J gene is TRBJ2-1, the V gene TRBV7-9; 12 bases map to TRBD2. The CDR3 length is 15 residues. The V gene end was trimmed by 6 bases and the J gene end by 3 bases; junction bases not matched to a gene: 3. CDR1 SEHNR and CDR2 FQNEAQ come from the germline V gene (reference sequence).

This clonotype was counted a few times. This chain uses TRBV7-3 with TRBJ2-1; 9 nucleotides align to TRBD2. The CDR3 spans 17 residues. V shed 4 bases and J 9 bases; nucleotides not matched to a gene: 16. Germline V gene sequence: CDR1 SGHTA, CDR2 FQGTGA. The CDR3 bases are TGTGCCAGCAGCTCGTCCCTGACTAGCGGAGCGAGGGGTGAGCAGTTCTTC. The encoded protein is CASSSSLTSGARGEQFF.

This clonotype appeared a few times. The chain links TRBV20-1 to TRBJ2-5, with D perhaps TRBD2 (6 bases). V gave up 0 bases and J gave up 4 bases, with 18 bases separating them. This CDR3 region has 16 residues. From germline, CDR1 is DFQATT and CDR2 SNEGSKA (reference sequence). Written as DNA, the CDR3 is TGCAGTGCTAGAGACCCGGGAGTGGCTTATATAGAGACCCAGTACTTC. Translating it yields CSARDPGVAYIETQYF.

This clonotype was observed many times. The chain is built from TRBV7-9 and TRBJ1-4; no definite D call. The germline CDR1 and CDR2 sequences are SEHNR and FQNEAQ (reference sequence). The CDR3 consists of 14 residues. Trimming left V 5 bases short and J 5 bases short, with 12 bases between. DNA for the CDR3: TGTGCCAGCAGCGCGGAGGGAGGGAATGAAAAACTGTTTTTT. Encoded protein: CASSAEGGNEKLFF.